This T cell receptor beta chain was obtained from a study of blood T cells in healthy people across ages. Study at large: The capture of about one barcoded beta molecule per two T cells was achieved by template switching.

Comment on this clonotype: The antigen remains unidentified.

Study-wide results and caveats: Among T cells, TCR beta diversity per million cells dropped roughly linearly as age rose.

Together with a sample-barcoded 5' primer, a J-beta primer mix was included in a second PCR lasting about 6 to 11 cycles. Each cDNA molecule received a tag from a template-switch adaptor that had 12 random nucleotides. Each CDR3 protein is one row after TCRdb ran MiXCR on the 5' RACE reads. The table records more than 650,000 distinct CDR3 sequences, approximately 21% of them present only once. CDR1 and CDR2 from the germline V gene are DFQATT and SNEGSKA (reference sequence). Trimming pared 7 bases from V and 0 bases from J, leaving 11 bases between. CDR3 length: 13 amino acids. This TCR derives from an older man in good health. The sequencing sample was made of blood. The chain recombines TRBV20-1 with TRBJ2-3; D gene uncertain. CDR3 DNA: TGCAGTGGAAGGCAGATTAGCACAGATACGCAGTATTTT. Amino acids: CSGRQISTDTQYF.